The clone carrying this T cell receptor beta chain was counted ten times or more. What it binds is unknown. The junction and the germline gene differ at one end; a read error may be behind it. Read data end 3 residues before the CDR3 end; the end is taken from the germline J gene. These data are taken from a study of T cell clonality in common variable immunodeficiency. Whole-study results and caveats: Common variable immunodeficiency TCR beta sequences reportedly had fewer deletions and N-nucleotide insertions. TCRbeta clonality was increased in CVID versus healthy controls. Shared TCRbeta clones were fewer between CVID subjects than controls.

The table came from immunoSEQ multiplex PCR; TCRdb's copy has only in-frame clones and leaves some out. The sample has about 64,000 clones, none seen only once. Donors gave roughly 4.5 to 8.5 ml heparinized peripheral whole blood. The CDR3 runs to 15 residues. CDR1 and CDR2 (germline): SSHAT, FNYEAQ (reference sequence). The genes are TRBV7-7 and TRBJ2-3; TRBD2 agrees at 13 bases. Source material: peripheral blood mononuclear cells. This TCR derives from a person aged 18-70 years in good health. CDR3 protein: CASSRTSGRGDTQYF. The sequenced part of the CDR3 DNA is TGTGCTAGCAGCCGAACTAGCGGGAGGGGAGATACG.